This T cell receptor (beta chain) was retrieved from a study of blood T cells in healthy people across ages. The CDR3 has 18 residues. With a J-beta primer mix and a sample-barcoded 5' primer, a second PCR ran about 7 to 11 cycles. TCRdb re-called the 5' RACE reads with MiXCR, one entry per CDR3 protein. Of about 1,000,000 distinct CDR3 sequences in the sample, 40% to 45% were seen once. The TCR sequence derives from a woman in her sixties or seventies in good health. The specimen sequenced was blood. J is TRBJ2-3 and V is TRBV12-1; the table's D gene call, TRBD2, was not cross checked with the DNA. TRBV12-1 is a known pseudogene. As DNA, the CDR3 is TGTGCCAGCCTGCGAAGGACTAGCGGGAGTCAGGGCACAGATACGCAGTATTTT. Amino acid sequence: CASLRRTSGSQGTDTQYF.